This is a list of T cell receptor beta chains from one sample in a study of response to subunit inactivated influenza vaccine. TCRdb used MiXCR to reprocess the RT-PCR reads, holding one entry per CDR3 protein. The sample includes about 500,000 distinct CDR3 sequences, about 15% of them seen just once. The sequencing used CD4+ T cells sorted from PBMCs, collected less than 30 months after vaccination. All receptors come from a man aged 50 to 69 who received an inactivated influenza vaccine. CDR3s include the opening cysteine and the closing phenylalanine or tryptophan. D genes are given only for firm matches. Not all rows give a size; the values are once, few, many and, for expanded clones, a class.

V	length	J	size	D	DNA	CDR3
TRBV6-1	15	TRBJ2-2	few	TRBD2	TGTGCCAGCAGGGCTAGCGGCGGAGGGACCGGGGAGCTGTTTTTT	CASRASGGGTGELFF
TRBV10-1	14	TRBJ2-3	few	-	TGCGCCAGCAGTGAGTCGACAGCCACAGATACGCAGTATTTT	CASSESTATDTQYF
TRBV7-9	11	TRBJ1-1	few	-	TGTGCCAGCAGCTCCGAAACTGAAGCTTTCTTT	CASSSETEAFF
TRBV10-3	14	TRBJ2-3	-	-	TGTGCCACACGCCGGGACTCGGGAACAGATACGCAGTATTTT	CATRRDSGTDTQYF
TRBV20-1	14	TRBJ1-5	-	-	TGCAGTGCCCCACCCCGACAGAGCAATCAGCCCCAGCATTTT	CSAPPRQSNQPQHF
TRBV11-2	15	TRBJ2-3	many	-	TGTGCCAGCAGCGAAGGACAGCTTAGCACAGATACGCAGTATTTT	CASSEGQLSTDTQYF
TRBV10-2	15	TRBJ2-1	-	-	TGCGCCAGCAGTAGAGTCGTACTTAATTACAATGAGCAGTTCTTC	CASSRVVLNYNEQFF
TRBV6-1	17	TRBJ1-1	few	-	TGTGCCAGCAGGCAAAGGGCTATTCCCGGGCCGTCGGGTGAAGCTTTCTTT	CASRQRAIPGPSGEAFF
TRBV7-2	15	TRBJ1-5	-	TRBD1	TGTGCCAGCAGTCTTGTCGGGACAGGGGGTCAGCCCCAGCATTTT	CASSLVGTGGQPQHF
TRBV4-2	14	TRBJ2-3	few	-	TGTGCCAGCAGCCAAGCAAGGACCCCAGATACGCAGTATTTT	CASSQARTPDTQYF
TRBV5-1	17	TRBJ2-1	few	TRBD2	TGCGCCAGCAGCCCCGCTGGGGGACTAGCGGGACCTAATGAGCAGTTCTTC	CASSPAGGLAGPNEQFF
TRBV5-5	15	TRBJ2-5	-	-	TGTGCCAGCAGCTTGGGCAATGGGGGTTGGGAGACCCAGTACTTC	CASSLGNGGWETQYF
TRBV2	13	TRBJ2-7	many	TRBD1	TGTGCCAGCAGCCGGGACAGGAATTACGAGCAGTACTTC	CASSRDRNYEQYF
TRBV12-3/TRBV12-4	13	TRBJ1-1	-	-	TGTGCCAGCAGTTTAGGCTCGTTAATTCAAGCTTTCTTT	CASSLGSLIQAFF
TRBV20-1	12	TRBJ1-1	-	TRBD1	TGCAGTGCCCGAACAGGGGCGGTGAAAGCTTTCTTT	CSARTGAVKAFF
TRBV7-2	16	TRBJ1-1	-	-	TGTGCCAGCAGCTCCCCCCCAGGGACTGTCGACACTGAAGCTTTCTTT	CASSSPPGTVDTEAFF
TRBV6-2/TRBV6-3	14	TRBJ2-7	few	TRBD1	TGTGCCAGCAGTTACGGGACAGGGCGCTACGAGCAGTACTTC	CASSYGTGRYEQYF
TRBV5-4	14	TRBJ1-2	few	-	TGTGCCAGCAGCTTGGATGGGTTGGGCTATGGCTACACCTTC	CASSLDGLGYGYTF
TRBV6-6	13	TRBJ2-5	-	-	TGTGCCAGCAGGCGGGTAGGGGAAGAGACCCAGTACTTC	CASRRVGEETQYF
TRBV7-3	15	TRBJ2-5	few	-	TGTGCCAGCAGCCAAACGGGCAGTCATCCTCCGACCCAGTACTTC	CASSQTGSHPPTQYF
TRBV11-2	19	TRBJ2-1	-	-	TGTGCCAGCAGCTTACGAGGTATCGCGGCTAGCAGGTCCGACAATGAGCAGTTCTTC	CASSLRGIAASRSDNEQFF
TRBV20-1	12	TRBJ2-1	few	TRBD2	TGCAGTGCCACGGGGGGAGCCAATGAGCAGTTCTTC	CSATGGANEQFF
TRBV12-3/TRBV12-4	12	TRBJ2-7	many	-	TGTGCCAGCAGTCACGACGTCTACGAGCAGTACTTC	CASSHDVYEQYF
TRBV12-3/TRBV12-4	14	TRBJ1-2	many	-	TGTGCCAGCAGTTTATTCCTACAGGGTGGTGGCTACACCTTC	CASSLFLQGGGYTF
TRBV20-1	14	TRBJ1-3	few	TRBD1	TGCAGTGCTAACCGGGACAGGGGGCAGGACACCATATATTTT	CSANRDRGQDTIYF
TRBV29-1	12	TRBJ2-3	few	-	TGCAGCGTTGGGAGAAGGGCAGATACGCAGTATTTT	CSVGRRADTQYF
TRBV4-3	16	TRBJ2-7	few	TRBD1	TGCGCCAGCAGCCAAGATCTGGGACAGGCCTCCTACGAGCAGTACTTC	CASSQDLGQASYEQYF
TRBV24-1	12	TRBJ2-7	-	-	TGTGCCACCAGTGGGATGGGCGGCGAGCAGTACTTC	CATSGMGGEQYF
TRBV3-1	15	TRBJ2-5	few	-	TGTGCCAGCAGCCAAGGCGGGACAGACCAAGAGACCCAGTACTTC	CASSQGGTDQETQYF
TRBV11-2	16	TRBJ2-7	-	TRBD1	TGTGCCAGCAGCTTAGTTCGAGTTCCAGGGGGACACGAGCAGTACTTC	CASSLVRVPGGHEQYF
TRBV9	15	TRBJ2-1	few	-	TGTGCCAGCAGCGTATCAAGCACAGGGCGGAGTGAGCAGTTCTTC	CASSVSSTGRSEQFF
TRBV2	18	TRBJ2-3	-	TRBD2	TGTGCCAGCAGTCCGAGAGGACTAGCGGGGGGGCCAACAGATACGCAGTATTTT	CASSPRGLAGGPTDTQYF
TRBV6-1	16	TRBJ2-3	few	-	TGTGCCAGCAGAAGATCAGGGGTTTCCCTTGCAGATACGCAGTATTTT	CASRRSGVSLADTQYF
TRBV7-9	17	TRBJ2-2	few	TRBD1	TGTGCCAGCAGCTTAGATTGGGGACAGAATCTCACCGGGGAGCTGTTTTTT	CASSLDWGQNLTGELFF
TRBV30	14	TRBJ1-5	-	-	TGTGCCTGGAGTTACAGGGATAGCAATCAGCCCCAGCATTTT	CAWSYRDSNQPQHF
TRBV2	15	TRBJ2-7	-	TRBD1	TGTGCCAGCAGTCGACAGGGGGGGGAGGCCTACGAGCAGTACTTC	CASSRQGGEAYEQYF
TRBV4-1	16	TRBJ2-7	-	-	TGCGCCAGCAGCCACCTTCGAGGGACGGAGTCCTACGAGCAGTACTTC	CASSHLRGTESYEQYF
TRBV10-3	13	TRBJ2-3	few	-	TGTGCCATCAGTGCTTTTAGCACAGATACGCAGTATTTT	CAISAFSTDTQYF
TRBV29-1	13	TRBJ1-2	-	TRBD1	TGCAGCGTGACCGGGACAGGTGGTGTGGGCTACACCTTC	CSVTGTGGVGYTF
TRBV4-3	15	TRBJ2-1	few	TRBD2	TGCGCCAGCAGCCACGGGACTAGCGGTCACAATGAGCAGTTCTTC	CASSHGTSGHNEQFF
TRBV29-1	15	TRBJ1-2	many	TRBD1	TGCAGCGTTGGGACGCCAAGACAGGGGGCGCGGGGCTACACCTTC	CSVGTPRQGARGYTF
TRBV28	15	TRBJ2-7	-	-	TGTGCCAGCAGTGCGGCGGGACTGAGCTCCTACGAGCAGTACTTC	CASSAAGLSSYEQYF
TRBV25-1	14	TRBJ2-7	few	TRBD1	TGTGCCAGCAGTGAGGGACAGAGCTCCTACGAGCAGTACTTC	CASSEGQSSYEQYF
TRBV14	15	TRBJ2-7	-	-	TGTGCCAGCAGCCAGATGGGCGACGGGAACTACGAGCAGTACTTC	CASSQMGDGNYEQYF
TRBV9	16	TRBJ2-2	few	-	TGTGCCAGCAGCCCAACAGGGATTCGAAACACCGGGGAGCTGTTTTTT	CASSPTGIRNTGELFF
TRBV4-3	16	TRBJ2-1	-	TRBD2	TGCGCCAGCAGCCCGGGCCTAGCGGGAGTGACGAATGAGCAGTTCTTC	CASSPGLAGVTNEQFF
TRBV20-1	15	TRBJ2-5	-	-	TGCAGTGCTGGGGACCTAACGAGTAACCAAGAGACCCAGTACTTC	CSAGDLTSNQETQYF
TRBV4-3	15	TRBJ2-1	-	TRBD1	TGCGCCAGCAGCCAAGCGGGGACAGGGGGAAATGAGCAGTTCTTC	CASSQAGTGGNEQFF
TRBV7-2	15	TRBJ2-7	many	TRBD1	TGTGCCAGCAGCCGGAGGACAGGGAGATCTCCCGAGCAGTACTTC	CASSRRTGRSPEQYF
TRBV27	15	TRBJ1-3	-	-	TGTGCCAGCAGCTCGGGCCGGGACAAAGGAAACACCATATATTTT	CASSSGRDKGNTIYF
TRBV6-2/TRBV6-3	16	TRBJ2-1	-	TRBD2	TGTGCCAGCAGCTCACAACTAGCGGAAAACTACAATGAGCAGTTCTTC	CASSSQLAENYNEQFF
TRBV14	15	TRBJ2-7	few	-	TGTGCCAGCAGCCAAGATGGGACACTAACCTACGAGCAGTACTTC	CASSQDGTLTYEQYF
TRBV10-3	15	TRBJ2-3	many	TRBD2	TGTGCCATCAGTGACGGGACTAGCGGCACAGATACGCAGTATTTT	CAISDGTSGTDTQYF
TRBV20-1	14	TRBJ2-1	-	TRBD2	TGCAGTGCTAGCACCGGGAGGGCCTTCAATGAGCAGTTCTTC	CSASTGRAFNEQFF
TRBV7-9	17	TRBJ2-3	few	TRBD2	TGTGCCAGCAGCTTAGCCCCTTCGGCGGGAGGGCCAGATACGCAGTATTTT	CASSLAPSAGGPDTQYF
TRBV12-3/TRBV12-4	14	TRBJ1-4	-	-	TGTGCCAGCAGGAGACAGTATACTAATGAAAAACTGTTTTTT	CASRRQYTNEKLFF
TRBV6-2/TRBV6-3	15	TRBJ1-5	few	TRBD1	TGTGCCAGCAGTCAACAGGGGATCGACGATCAGCCCCAGCATTTT	CASSQQGIDDQPQHF
TRBV4-1	15	TRBJ2-2	few	-	TGCGCCAGCAGCCGTCACCCCACCCAAGGCGGGGAGCTGTTTTTT	CASSRHPTQGGELFF
TRBV24-1	16	TRBJ2-3	-	TRBD2	TGTGCCACCAGTGATTTGGCTCTAGCGGGGACAGATACGCAGTATTTT	CATSDLALAGTDTQYF